The 5 T cell receptor beta chains listed next were all sequenced from one sample in a study of neurological immune-mediated disorders. TCRdb processed the 5' RACE reads anew with MiXCR; each CDR3 protein has one entry. The sample records 90,000 to 100,000 distinct CDR3 sequences, 3.5% to 4% being singletons. Input material: PBMCs. The receptor set was obtained from a woman under 30 with multiple sclerosis.

The chain has TRBV7-6 and TRBJ2-1, with a possible D match to TRBD1 (5 bases). Germline assignment: CDR1 SGHVS and CDR2 FNYEAQ. The CDR3 spans 18 residues. V lost 4 bases and J 2 bases, leaving 21 bases between the germline ends. CDR3 loop: CASSSPRLDRSAYNEQFF. The CDR3 DNA reads as TGTGCCAGCAGCTCCCCCCGCTTAGACAGATCCGCCTACAATGAGCAGTTCTTC.

Only a few counts were recorded for this clonotype. The V call is TRBV20-1, the J call TRBJ1-1, with no clear D. This CDR3 spans 18 amino acids. Trimming left V 2 bases short and J 3 bases short, with 25 bases between. Germline-derived CDR1 and CDR2 are DFQATT and SNEGSKA (reference sequence). Here the CDR3 DNA reads TGCAGTGCTAGATGGGGATGGAGACTCTACACAAGGGACACTGAAGCTTTCTTT. This gives the protein CSARWGWRLYTRDTEAFF.

This clonotype was seen repeatedly, ten times or more. The chain recombines TRBV7-3 with TRBJ2-3; 14 bases fit TRBD2. CDR1 and CDR2 from the germline V gene are SGHTA and FQGTGA. CDR3 length: 17 amino acids. The trim removed 5 bases at V and 4 bases at J, leaving 8 bases unmatched. CDR3 amino acids: CASSLGLAGAWADTQYF. The CDR3 coding sequence is TGTGCCAGCAGCCTGGGACTAGCGGGAGCTTGGGCAGATACGCAGTATTTT. The full variable domain, in which reference TRBV7-3 and TRBJ2-3 provide the parts outside the CDR3, is GAGVSQTPSNKVTEKGKYVELRCDPISGHTALYWYRQSLGQGPEFLIYFQGTGAADDSGLPNDRFFAVRPEGSVSTLKIQRTERGDSAVYLCASSLGLAGAWADTQYFGPGTRLTVL.

This clonotype showed up many times. J is TRBJ2-3 and V is TRBV12-3 or TRBV12-4; unclear D gene. This CDR3 comprises 12 residues. V was clipped by 5 bases and J by 7 bases, with 10 bases between them. The CDR3 protein is CASSTGAYTQYF. In DNA, the CDR3 is TGTGCCAGCAGTACCGGAGCTTATACGCAGTATTTT.

This clonotype was recorded at least ten times. The J gene is TRBJ2-1, the V gene TRBV15; a possible D gene is TRBD2 (6 bases). The CDR3 covers 15 residues. Per the germline V gene, CDR1 is LNHNV and CDR2 is YYDKDF (reference sequence). Trimming stripped 0 bases from V and 8 bases from J, with 14 bases between. The CDR3 nucleotides read TGTGCCACCAGCAGAGAAACCGGGAGCTCCGATGAGCAGTTCTTC. It specifies CATSRETGSSDEQFF.